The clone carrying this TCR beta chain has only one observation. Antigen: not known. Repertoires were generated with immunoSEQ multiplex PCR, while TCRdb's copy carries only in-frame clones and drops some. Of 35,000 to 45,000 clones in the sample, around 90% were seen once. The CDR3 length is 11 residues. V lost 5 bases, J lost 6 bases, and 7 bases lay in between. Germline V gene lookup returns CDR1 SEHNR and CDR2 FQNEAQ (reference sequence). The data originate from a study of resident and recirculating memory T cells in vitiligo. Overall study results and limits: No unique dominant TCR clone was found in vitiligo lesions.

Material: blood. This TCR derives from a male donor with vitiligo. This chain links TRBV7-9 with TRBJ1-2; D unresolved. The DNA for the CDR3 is TGTGCCAGCAGCCGACTACATGGCTACACCTTC. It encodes CASSRLHGYTF.